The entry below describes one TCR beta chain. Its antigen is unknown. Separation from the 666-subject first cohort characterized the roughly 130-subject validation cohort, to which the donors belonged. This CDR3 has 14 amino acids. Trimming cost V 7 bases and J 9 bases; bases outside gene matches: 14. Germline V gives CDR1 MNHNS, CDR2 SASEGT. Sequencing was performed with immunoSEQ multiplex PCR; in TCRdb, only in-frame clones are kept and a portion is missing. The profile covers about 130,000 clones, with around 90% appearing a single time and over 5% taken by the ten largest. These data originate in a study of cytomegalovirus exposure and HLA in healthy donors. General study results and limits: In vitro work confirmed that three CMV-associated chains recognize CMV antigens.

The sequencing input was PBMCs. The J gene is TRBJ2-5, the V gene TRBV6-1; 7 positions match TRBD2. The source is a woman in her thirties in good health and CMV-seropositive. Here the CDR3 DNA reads TGTGCCAGCAACCAGGGACTACTACAGAGGGCCCAGTACTTC. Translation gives CASNQGLLQRAQYF.